Included here is one T cell receptor (beta chain) sequence, with context. This clonotype has more than one count but fewer than ten. This receptor's antigen is unknown. No qualities accompany the bases; no much larger clone lies one base away. The data were taken from a study of identical twins (dated by TCRdb to 2015 to 2016). A note on the overall study: To test whether fetal clonotypes persist, this study deep-sequenced TCR alpha and beta repertoires from monozygotic twins, from unrelated adults of various ages, and from cord blood. To rule out contamination, the twin experiments were replicated at different times with different library preparation protocols.

From the cysteine up to the phenylalanine, the CDR3 has a length of 14 residues. The sequence is cut down to CDR3 DNA, 42 bases in frame from base 1. Trimming at the junction amounts to 6 bases on V and 4 bases on J, and the germline ends lie 15 bases apart. All donors were healthy Caucasians. Miltenyi CD45RO+ enrichment and human naive T-cell isolation kits were used to isolate memory (CD45RO+) and naive T cells from PBMC. Beyond this particular receptor, the publication reports: Recombination models systematically underestimated out-of-frame TCR alpha sharing in monozygotic twins but agreed with sharing between unrelated individuals. Out-of-frame TCR alpha sequences shared between twins showed an excess of low generation-probability sequences compared with coincidental sharing between unrelated individuals. Abundant cord blood beta clonotypes carried fewer insertions; young adult naive repertoires showed a weaker similar trend, while memory repertoires showed none. Because the same donors could not be followed over many years, conclusions were based on cross-sectional statistical analysis. Excess twin sharing in beta out-of-frame sequences was weaker because fewer shared sequences lowered the signal-to-noise ratio. Invariant T cells such as MAIT and iNKT could partly confound zero-insertion analyses, though diverse VJ usage argued against this for most clonotypes.

The method was 5' RACE. TCRdb shows the sequencer as Illumina HiSeq 2000. Template switching introduced a universal primer binding site; the final cDNA contained a unique molecular identifier, enabling accurate counting of TCR cDNA molecules. Specific primers in the conserved constant-segment region were used to synthesize first-strand cDNA for the TCR alpha and beta chains. To control for contamination, every cDNA library was double barcoded, receiving both a SMART-Mk sample barcode and Illumina barcodes. Two successive PCR steps introduced TruSeq adapter sequences along with Illumina sample barcodes. TCR alpha and beta cDNA libraries were sequenced on the Illumina HiSeq platform with custom primers. The study's own analysis went as follows. MiGEC was used to process raw reads and extract unique molecular identifiers, and MiXCR was used to find CDR3 positions. Recombination models were inferred per individual with the repgenHMM and IGoR tools using an EM algorithm. The analysis of shared clonotypes was done with the tcR package in R, with sharing normalized by the product of cloneset sizes. Out-of-frame nonproductive sequences were analyzed to study raw recombination free of thymic and clonal selection effects. TCRdb ran its own pipeline on the public reads, namely fastp trimming at Q25 and MiXCR clone calling, and kept in-frame beta chains. Identical CDR3 protein sequences are pooled into one entry, listed with their most common genes and DNA. The authors' filters were not applied to this entry. Present in this sample are roughly 250,000 distinct CDR3 sequences, 11% to 15% of which were seen just once. Around 9% of the sample rests with the top ten.

The sequence is built from TRBV12-3 or TRBV12-4 and TRBJ2-5; the D gene lacks a confident call. Sequencing was done on a sample of memory (CD45RO+) T cells sorted from blood. The intended sense of this specimen's cell subset or site label: CD45RO+ enriched T cells. The source is a woman between 18 and 29 years old in good health. The CDR3 region: CASRKNRVGETQYF. The bases are TGTGCCAGCAGAAAGAACCGGGTGGGAGAGACCCAGTACTTC.